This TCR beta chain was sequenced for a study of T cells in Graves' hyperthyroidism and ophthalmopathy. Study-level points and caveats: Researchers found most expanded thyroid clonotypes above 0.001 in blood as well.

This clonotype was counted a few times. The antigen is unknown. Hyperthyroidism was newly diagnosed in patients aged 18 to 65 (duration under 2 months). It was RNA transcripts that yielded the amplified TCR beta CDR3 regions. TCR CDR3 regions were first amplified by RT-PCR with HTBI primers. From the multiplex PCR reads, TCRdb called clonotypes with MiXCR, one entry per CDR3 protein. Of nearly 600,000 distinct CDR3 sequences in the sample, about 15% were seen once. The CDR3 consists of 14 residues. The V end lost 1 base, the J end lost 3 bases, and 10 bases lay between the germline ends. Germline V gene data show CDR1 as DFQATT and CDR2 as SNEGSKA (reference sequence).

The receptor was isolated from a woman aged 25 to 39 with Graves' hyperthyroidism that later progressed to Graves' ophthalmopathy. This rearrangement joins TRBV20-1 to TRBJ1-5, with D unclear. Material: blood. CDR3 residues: CSARAGPPNQPQHF. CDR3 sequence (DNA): TGCAGTGCTAGAGCCGGGCCCCCCAATCAGCCCCAGCATTTT.